The 27 T cell receptor beta chains below come from one sample, sequenced in a study of blood T cell repertoires in COVID-19. Some clones are missing from TCRdb's copy, which holds only in-frame ones; the method was immunoSEQ multiplex PCR. Of approximately 280,000 clones in the sample, around 89% were seen once. Sequencing input: PBMCs or T cells enriched from blood (not recorded which). The receptors come from a woman aged 18-29 years with acute COVID-19.

The chain has TRBV10-2 and TRBJ1-4, with D maybe TRBD1 (6 bases). Germline V gene data show CDR1 as WSHSY and CDR2 as SAAADI. V lost 5 bases, J lost 8 bases, and 12 bases lay in between. The CDR3 is 13 residues long. The DNA for the CDR3 is TGCGCCAGCAGTCCAGGGGTAGGGGAAAAACTGTTTTTT. It is translated as CASSPGVGEKLFF.

The chain combines TRBV5-1 with TRBJ1-1; 11 bases are shared with TRBD1. CDR1 and CDR2 from the germline V gene are SGHRS and YFSETQ. J gave up 4 bases and V 0 bases, and 2 bases lay outside the gene matches. The CDR3 totals 15 residues. The CDR3 here is CASSLAGQGATEAFF. The DNA for the CDR3 is TGCGCCAGCAGCTTGGCCGGACAGGGGGCCACTGAAGCTTTCTTT.

The chain has TRBV19 and TRBJ2-7, with 10 bases aligning to TRBD2. The CDR3 is 15 residues long. CDR1 LNHDA and CDR2 SQIVND come from the germline V gene (reference sequence). Losses at the gene ends were 4 bases for V and 1 base for J; bases not matched to a gene: 4. The CDR3 is CASSKPGLASYEQYF. The CDR3 coding sequence is TGTGCCAGTAGTAAACCGGGACTAGCGTCCTACGAGCAGTACTTC.

The J gene is TRBJ2-5, the V gene TRBV7-2, with D unclear. Between the trimmed V and J ends, which lost 3 bases and 0 bases, there was a span of 8 bases. The germline gives CDR1 SGHTA, CDR2 FQGNSA. CDR3 size: 14 residues. The CDR3 here is CASSFQAYQETQYF. The CDR3 nucleotides read TGTGCCAGCAGCTTTCAAGCGTACCAAGAGACCCAGTACTTC.

The chain links TRBV13 to TRBJ2-1; 13 positions agree with TRBD2. Germline loops: CDR1 PRHDT, CDR2 FYEKMQ (reference sequence). This CDR3 spans 17 amino acids. With 3 bases clipped from V and 3 bases from J, the junction kept 5 bases outside the gene matches. In nucleotides, the CDR3 is TGTGCCAGCAGCTTCGGACTAGCGGGAGACCACTACAATGAGCAGTTCTTC. This translates into CASSFGLAGDHYNEQFF.

The gene calls are TRBV6-5 and TRBJ1-2; possible D gene TRBD1, 6 bases. V was trimmed by 0 bases and J by 0 bases, leaving 11 bases between them. This CDR3 comprises 16 residues. Germline lookup yields CDR1 MNHEY and CDR2 SVGAGI. CDR3 sequence: CASSYSGAGANYGYTF. The CDR3 nucleotides read TGTGCCAGCAGTTACTCGGGCGCAGGGGCTAACTATGGCTACACCTTC.

The chain joins TRBV30 to TRBJ1-4; D is possibly TRBD1 (5 bases). The germline gives CDR1 GTSNPN, CDR2 SVGIG (reference sequence). The CDR3 loop spans 13 amino acids. The V end was cut by 4 bases, the J end by 9 bases, with 15 bases between. This CDR3 reads CAWTAPTDKKLFF. CDR3 DNA: TGTGCCTGGACAGCACCGACAGATAAAAAACTGTTTTTT.

This chain uses TRBV19 with TRBJ1-4; TRBD1 matches at 9 bases. Unmatched junction bases numbered 4, after V lost 0 bases and J lost 14 bases. This CDR3 comprises 13 residues. Germline values: CDR1 LNHDA, CDR2 SQIVND (reference sequence). CDR3 coding DNA: TGTGCCAGTAGTATAGAGGGACAGGGAAGGCTGTTTTTT. Amino acid sequence: CASSIEGQGRLFF.

CDR3 in DNA: TGTGCCAGTAGTCTGCGGACTAGCGGGAGCCTCGAGCAGTACTTC. It codes for CASSLRTSGSLEQYF. V usage is TRBV19 and J usage is TRBJ2-7; TRBD2 aligns across 13 bases. The CDR3 runs to 15 residues. Trimming took 5 bases from V and 6 from J; bases not matched to a gene: 7. In germline, CDR1 is LNHDA, CDR2 SQIVND (reference sequence).

The chain uses TRBV6-1 and TRBJ2-3; D unclear. Deletions cut 1 base from V and 2 bases from J, with 13 bases between. This CDR3 region has 16 residues. Germline V gives CDR1 MNHNS, CDR2 SASEGT. The CDR3 DNA reads as TGTGCCAGCAGTGAAGTCCTATGGGCAGCCACAGATACGCAGTATTTT. Protein sequence: CASSEVLWAATDTQYF.

The V and J genes are TRBV11-2 and TRBJ1-5; D perhaps matches TRBD1 (5 bases). CDR3 length: 15 amino acids. Per the germline V gene, CDR1 is SGHAT and CDR2 is FQNNGV. V was shortened by 4 bases and J by 5 bases, with 15 bases between the two germline ends. The DNA for the CDR3 is TGTGCCAGCAGCTCGACGTCAGGGATGGATCAGCCCCAGCATTTT. Its protein is CASSSTSGMDQPQHF.

The chain combines TRBV19 with TRBJ2-6; D not certain. The V end lost 4 bases, the J end lost 2 bases, and 12 bases lay between the germline ends. Germline CDR1 reads LNHDA; CDR2 reads SQIVND (reference sequence). This CDR3 has 16 residues. The CDR3 here is CASSSAALTGANVLTF. CDR3 in DNA: TGTGCCAGTAGTAGTGCGGCATTGACTGGGGCCAACGTCCTGACTTTC.

This clone has only a few counts. J is TRBJ1-2 and V is TRBV14, with D perhaps TRBD1 (6 bases). This CDR3 is built from 12 residues. V shed 3 bases and J shed 7 bases, with 9 bases lying between them. The germline CDR1 and CDR2 sequences are SGHDN and FVKESK. CDR3 coding DNA: TGTGCCAGCAGCCAGGACAGCCTTGGCTACACCTTC. Residues: CASSQDSLGYTF.

This chain uses TRBV19 with TRBJ2-7; 10 bases agree with TRBD2. V dropped 10 bases and J dropped 4; count of bases not matched to a gene: 10. The CDR3 has 14 amino acids. Germline V gene data show CDR1 as LNHDA and CDR2 as SQIVND (reference sequence). The CDR3 sequence: CATKPGTSAYEQYF. CDR3 nucleotides: TGTGCCACCAAGCCCGGGACTAGCGCTTACGAGCAGTACTTC.

V gene TRBV19 combines with J gene TRBJ2-7; TRBD1 matches 8 bases. Germline CDR1 and CDR2: LNHDA and SQIVND (reference sequence). CDR3 length equals 14 residues. The V gene end was trimmed by 1 base and the J gene end by 4 bases; junction bases not matched to a gene: 3. The CDR3 reads CASSIAGQDYEQYF. DNA of the CDR3: TGTGCCAGTAGTATAGCGGGACAGGATTACGAGCAGTACTTC. Full variable domain (remainder filled in from reference TRBV19 and TRBJ2-7): DGGITQSPKYLFRKEGQNVTLSCEQNLNHDAMYWYRQDPGQGLRLIYYSQIVNDFQKGDIAEGYSVSREKKESFPLTVTSAQKNPTAFYLCASSIAGQDYEQYFGPGTRLTVT.

The V gene is TRBV19, the J gene TRBJ2-7; D remains ambiguous. Trimming pared 0 bases from V and 3 bases from J, leaving 6 bases between. Germline V gene sequence: CDR1 LNHDA, CDR2 SQIVND (reference sequence). The CDR3 length is 13 residues. The CDR3 nucleotides read TGTGCCAGTAGTATAGACAGATACTACGAGCAGTACTTC. Translation gives CASSIDRYYEQYF.

The chain links TRBV28 to TRBJ1-5, with 7 positions matching TRBD1. With V trimmed by 7 bases and J by 2 bases, 8 bases remained unmatched. CDR1 is MDHEN and CDR2 is SYDVKM in the germline V gene. This CDR3 has 15 residues. CDR3 region: CASNPTGLGNQPQHF. CDR3 sequence (DNA): TGTGCCAGCAACCCGACAGGGTTGGGCAATCAGCCCCAGCATTTT.

Only one count was recorded for this clone. This CDR3 is CASSLTTPETQYF. The CDR3 DNA reads TGTGCCAGCAGTTTAACAACACCTGAGACCCAGTACTTC. This sequence joins TRBV28 and TRBJ2-5; D gene uncertain. Trimming removed 2 bases at V and 5 bases at J, with 9 bases between. This CDR3 has 13 amino acids. Germline CDR1 reads MDHEN; CDR2 reads SYDVKM.

V and J are TRBV25-1 and TRBJ1-1; TRBD1 is a possible D gene (6 bases). The germline gives CDR1 MGHDK, CDR2 SYGVNS. V was cut by 6 bases and J by 1 base, with 12 bases left in between. The CDR3 covers 14 residues. This CDR3 reads CASRETGSNTEAFF. The CDR3 nucleotides read TGTGCCAGCAGGGAGACAGGTTCGAACACTGAAGCTTTCTTT. Full variable domain (missing parts from reference TRBV25-1 and TRBJ1-1): EADIYQTPRYLVIGTGKKITLECSQTMGHDKMYWYQQDPGMELHLIHYSYGVNSTEKGDLSSESTVSRIRTEHFPLTLESARPSHTSQYLCASRETGSNTEAFFGQGTRLTVV.

J is TRBJ1-5 and V is TRBV30; D perhaps matches TRBD1 (5 bases). The V end was cut by 0 bases, the J end by 7 bases, with 10 bases between. The CDR3 covers 13 residues. CDR1 is GTSNPN and CDR2 is SVGIG in the germline V gene (reference sequence). This CDR3 reads CAWSVRGEQPQHF. CDR3 DNA sequence: TGTGCCTGGAGTGTACGGGGGGAACAGCCCCAGCATTTT.

The V call is TRBV28, the J call TRBJ2-7, with 7 bases aligning to TRBD2. CDR1 and CDR2 (germline): MDHEN, SYDVKM. The CDR3 loop spans 16 amino acids. V shed 6 bases and J 5 bases; nucleotides not matched to a gene: 16. The CDR3, as DNA: TGTGCCAGCAGAGGGGACGTTGGAATGGGGAGGGACGAGCAGTACTTC. This translates into CASRGDVGMGRDEQYF.

The chain links TRBV6-5 to TRBJ2-1; TRBD2 aligns across 9 bases. The CDR3 runs to 15 residues. V shed 6 bases, J shed 3 bases, and the junction held 6 bases outside the gene matches. Germline V gene sequence: CDR1 MNHEY, CDR2 SVGAGI. The CDR3 DNA reads as TGTGCCAGCAGCGGAACTAGCGGGTACTACAATGAGCAGTTCTTC. Translated, it gives CASSGTSGYYNEQFF.

The chain carries TRBV7-2 and TRBJ2-2; no clear D gene. Trimming shortened V by 3 bases and J by 6 bases, and 5 bases separated the two germline ends. Germline V gene lookup returns CDR1 SGHTA and CDR2 FQGNSA. The CDR3 runs to 12 residues. The CDR3 DNA follows: TGTGCCAGCAGCTTCGGTCCCGGGGAGCTGTTTTTT. It translates to CASSFGPGELFF. Looking up the rest from reference TRBV7-2 and TRBJ2-2 gives the full variable domain: GAGVSQSPSNKVTEKGKDVELRCDPISGHTALYWYRQSLGQGLEFLIYFQGNSAPDKSGLPSDRFSAERTGGSVSTLTIQRTQQEDSAVYLCASSFGPGELFFGEGSRLTVL.

V is TRBV4-1 and J is TRBJ2-1; a weak D match, TRBD2 (5 bases). The V gene's germline CDR1 is MGHRA and CDR2 YSYEKL. This CDR3 contains 15 residues. Trimming removed 5 bases at V and 3 bases at J, with 14 bases between. CDR3 in amino acids: CASSSLLGSYNEQFF. DNA for the CDR3: TGCGCCAGCAGCTCCCTCTTGGGGAGCTACAATGAGCAGTTCTTC.

The chain links TRBV5-4 to TRBJ1-3; TRBD1 matches 7 bases. Germline V CDR1 and CDR2: SGHNT, YYREEE (reference sequence). V lost 3 bases to trimming and J lost 0 bases; unmatched junction nucleotides: 6. This CDR3 is built from 16 residues. This chain's CDR3 is CASSSDREYSGNTIYF. The DNA of the CDR3 is TGTGCCAGCAGCTCCGACAGGGAGTACTCTGGAAACACCATATATTTT. The full variable domain, with the rest looked up from reference TRBV5-4 and TRBJ1-3, is ETGVTQSPTHLIKTRGQQVTLRCSSQSGHNTVSWYQQALGQGPQFIFQYYREEENGRGNFPPRFSGLQFPNYSSELNVNALELDDSALYLCASSSDREYSGNTIYFGEGSWLTVV.

This chain connects TRBV25-1 to TRBJ1-1, with a possible D match to TRBD1 (6 bases). The CDR3 loop spans 17 amino acids. CDR1 MGHDK and CDR2 SYGVNS come from the germline V gene. The germline V and J ends were trimmed by 4 bases and 2 bases, with 20 bases remaining between them. In nucleotides, the CDR3 is TGTGCCAGCAGTGGGGGTGGGGTGAGCAGGGGTAACACTGAAGCTTTCTTT. It translates to CASSGGGVSRGNTEAFF.

The chain couples TRBV2 to TRBJ2-3; 9 bases fit TRBD2. Germline CDR1 SNHLY, CDR2 FYNNEI. V shed 2 bases and J 2 bases; nucleotides not matched to a gene: 5. The CDR3 length is 16 residues. The CDR3 nucleotides read TGTGCCAGCAGTGAATTTTTGGGACTAGCCACAGATACGCAGTATTTT. Protein: CASSEFLGLATDTQYF. The whole variable domain, filled in from reference TRBV2 and TRBJ2-3, reads EPEVTQTPSHQVTQMGQEVILRCVPISNHLYFYWYRQILGQKVEFLVSFYNNEISEKSEIFDDQFSVERPDGSNFTLKIRSTKLEDSAMYFCASSEFLGLATDTQYFGPGTRLTVL.